One TCR beta chain is described in this entry. Stated treatment: oral pan-JAK inhibitor, 5-10 mg twice daily. Researchers gathered lesional scalp punch biopsies and peripheral blood from patients with alopecia areata. Extracted RNA was reverse transcribed, and the resulting cDNA served as sequencing template. Assay used: immunoSEQ multiplex PCR; TCRdb lists only in-frame clones, some missing. The sample includes 130,000 to 150,000 clones, approximately 85% seen only once; the top ten take around a quarter. The source of the sample is a study of CD8+ T cells in alopecia areata. The input for sequencing was CD8+ T cells sorted from blood, taken at week 4, from a patient treated with tofacitinib. This receptor was obtained from a human donor with alopecia areata.

CDR3 bases: TGTGCCAGCAGCTTGGACAGTGTTGAGGAAAAACTGTTTTTT. Its protein product is CASSLDSVEEKLFF. V is TRBV7-9 and J is TRBJ1-4, with D perhaps TRBD1 (6 bases). Germline V gene sequence: CDR1 SEHNR, CDR2 FQNEAQ (reference sequence). Between the trimmed V and J ends, which lost 3 bases and 8 bases, there was a span of 13 bases. The CDR3 is 14 residues long.